Many counts were recorded for the clone carrying this T cell receptor beta chain. V lost 4 bases, J lost 4 bases, and 8 bases stayed unmatched. The CDR3 spans 17 residues. CDR1 is SGHRS, CDR2 YFSETQ, per germline. The sample comes from a study of T-cell reconstitution after alpha-beta-depleted transplantation in children. Unique molecular identifiers were incorporated when the TCRbeta library was constructed. TCRdb recomputed calls from the PCR reads with MiXCR, one row per CDR3 protein. The sample contains 150,000 to 250,000 distinct CDR3 sequences, more than 12% of which appear only once. The rearrangement joins TRBV5-1 to TRBJ2-1; TRBD2 agrees at 13 bases. The source material was PBMCs from the stem cell graft donor, sampled from the stem cell graft. The sequence was obtained from a human donor who donated a stem cell graft to a child with acute lymphoblastic leukemia. CDR3 DNA: TGCGCCAGCAGCCCAATTGGGACTAGCGGGACTTACAATGAGCAGTTCTTC. Its translation is CASSPIGTSGTYNEQFF.